This TCR beta chain was identified in a study of CD8 T cells in ankylosing spondylitis. TCRdb reprocessed the 5' RACE reads with MiXCR, giving one entry per CDR3 protein. The sample contains roughly 200,000 distinct CDR3 sequences, roughly 25% of which appear only once. The CDR3 has 11 amino acids. Germline loops: CDR1 LNHNV, CDR2 YYDKDF (reference sequence). V was pared by 2 bases and J by 6 bases, with 3 bases between. This clonotype was seen at least ten times. Antigen: not known. General study results and limits: Disease-linked clones were CD8+ and relatively rare in peripheral blood. Blood from ankylosing spondylitis patients appeared to carry a characteristic roughly eight-variant TCR beta motif.

The rearrangement links TRBV15 to TRBJ2-3; D not certain. This clonotype was sampled from a male donor with ankylosing spondylitis or in good health (not recorded which). The source material was blood, either unsorted or a sorted T cell fraction (not recorded which). CDR3 residues: CATSRTDTQYF. CDR3 nucleotide sequence: TGTGCCACCAGCAGAACGGATACGCAGTATTTT.